This T cell receptor (beta chain) was identified during a study of blood T cell repertoires in COVID-19. Study as a whole: Researchers got acute and convalescent COVID-19 samples from the United States, Italy and Spain. Nucleic acid was either cDNA or gDNA, and it came from T cells, B-cell-depleted T cells, or PBMCs.

The repertoire was sequenced with immunoSEQ multiplex PCR; TCRdb's copy has only in-frame clones and lacks some. Here the sample spans more than 40,000 clones, about 88% being singletons. This clone appeared a few times. This sequence was found in a middle-aged man with acute or convalescent COVID-19. Material: peripheral blood.

CDR3 loop: CAWTRDRALNYGYTF. The DNA of the CDR3 is TGTGCCTGGACCAGAGACAGGGCCCTTAACTATGGCTACACCTTC. The chain has TRBV30 and TRBJ1-2; 7 positions agree with TRBD1. The V segment lost 4 bases and the J segment 1 base; nucleotides outside the gene matches: 9. CDR1 GTSNPN and CDR2 SVGIG come from the germline V gene (reference sequence). The CDR3 contains 15 residues.